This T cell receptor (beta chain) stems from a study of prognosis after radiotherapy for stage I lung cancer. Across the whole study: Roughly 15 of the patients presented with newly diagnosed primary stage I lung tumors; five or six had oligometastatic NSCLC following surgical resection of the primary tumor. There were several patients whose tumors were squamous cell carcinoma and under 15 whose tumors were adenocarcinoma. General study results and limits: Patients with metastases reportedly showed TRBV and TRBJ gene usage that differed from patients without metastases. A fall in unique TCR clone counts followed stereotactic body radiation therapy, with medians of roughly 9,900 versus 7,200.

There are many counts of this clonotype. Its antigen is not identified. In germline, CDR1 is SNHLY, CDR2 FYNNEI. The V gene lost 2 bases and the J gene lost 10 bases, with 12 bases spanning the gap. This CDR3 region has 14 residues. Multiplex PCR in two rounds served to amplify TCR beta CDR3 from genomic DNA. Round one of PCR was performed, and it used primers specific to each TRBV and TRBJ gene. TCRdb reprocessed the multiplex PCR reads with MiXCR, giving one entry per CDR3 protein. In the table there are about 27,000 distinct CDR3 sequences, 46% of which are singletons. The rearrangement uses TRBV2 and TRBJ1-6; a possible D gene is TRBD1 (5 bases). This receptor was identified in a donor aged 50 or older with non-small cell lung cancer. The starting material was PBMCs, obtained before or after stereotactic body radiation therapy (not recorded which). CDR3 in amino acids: CASSELGDSSPLHF. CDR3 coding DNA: TGTGCCAGCAGTGAACTGGGGGATTCCTCACCCCTCCACTTT.